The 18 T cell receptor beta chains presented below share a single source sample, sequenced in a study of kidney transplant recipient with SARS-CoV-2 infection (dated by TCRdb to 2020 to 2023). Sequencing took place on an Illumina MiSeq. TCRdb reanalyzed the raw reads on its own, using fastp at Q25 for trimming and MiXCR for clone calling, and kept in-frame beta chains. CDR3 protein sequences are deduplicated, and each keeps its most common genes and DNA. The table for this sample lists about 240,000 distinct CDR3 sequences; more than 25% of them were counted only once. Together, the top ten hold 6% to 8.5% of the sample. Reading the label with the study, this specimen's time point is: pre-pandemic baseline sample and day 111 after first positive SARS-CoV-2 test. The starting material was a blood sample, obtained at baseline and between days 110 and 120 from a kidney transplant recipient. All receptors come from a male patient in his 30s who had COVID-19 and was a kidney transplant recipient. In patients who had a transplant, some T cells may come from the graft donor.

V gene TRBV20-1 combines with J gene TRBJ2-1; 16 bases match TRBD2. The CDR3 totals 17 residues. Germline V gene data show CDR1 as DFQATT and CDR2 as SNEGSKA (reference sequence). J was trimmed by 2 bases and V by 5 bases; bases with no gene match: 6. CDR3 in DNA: TGCAGTGCTTCCTCCGGGACTAGCGGGAGGGCCTACAATGAGCAGTTCTTC. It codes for CSASSGTSGRAYNEQFF.

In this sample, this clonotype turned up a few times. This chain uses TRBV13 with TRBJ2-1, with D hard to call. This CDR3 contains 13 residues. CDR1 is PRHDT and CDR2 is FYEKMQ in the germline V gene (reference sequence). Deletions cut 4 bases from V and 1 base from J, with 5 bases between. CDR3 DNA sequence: TGTGCCAGCAGCTCTACTTCCTACAATGAGCAGTTCTTC. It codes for CASSSTSYNEQFF.

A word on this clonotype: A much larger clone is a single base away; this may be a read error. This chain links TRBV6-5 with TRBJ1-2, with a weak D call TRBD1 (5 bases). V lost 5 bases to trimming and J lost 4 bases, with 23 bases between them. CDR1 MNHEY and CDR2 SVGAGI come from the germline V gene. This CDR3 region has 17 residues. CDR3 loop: CASSRARECRETYGYTF. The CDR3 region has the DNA TGTGCCAGCAGTCGGGCCAGGGAATGTAGAGAGACCTATGGCTACACCTTC.

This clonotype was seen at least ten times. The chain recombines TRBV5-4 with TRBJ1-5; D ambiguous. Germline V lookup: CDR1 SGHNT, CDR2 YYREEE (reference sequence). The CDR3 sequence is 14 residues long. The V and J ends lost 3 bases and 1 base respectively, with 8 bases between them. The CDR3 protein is CASSSGGSNQPQHF. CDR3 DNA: TGTGCCAGCAGCTCGGGAGGGAGCAATCAGCCCCAGCATTTT.

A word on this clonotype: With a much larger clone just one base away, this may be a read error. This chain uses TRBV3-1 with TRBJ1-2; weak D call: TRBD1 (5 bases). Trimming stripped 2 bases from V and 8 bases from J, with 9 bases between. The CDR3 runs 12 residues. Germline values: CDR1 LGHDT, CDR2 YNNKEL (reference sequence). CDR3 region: CASSQRAGGYTF. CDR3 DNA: TGTGCCAGCAGCCAAAGGGCAGGGGGCTACACCTTC.

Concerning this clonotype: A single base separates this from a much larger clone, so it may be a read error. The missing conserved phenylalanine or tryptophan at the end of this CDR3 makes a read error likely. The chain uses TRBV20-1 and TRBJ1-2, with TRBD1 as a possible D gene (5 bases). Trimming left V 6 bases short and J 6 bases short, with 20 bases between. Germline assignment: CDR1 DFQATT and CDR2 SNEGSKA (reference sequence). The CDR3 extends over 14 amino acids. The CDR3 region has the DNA TGCAGTGCCAGACCGACAGCGTCGTTTGATGGCTACACCTAC. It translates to CSARPTASFDGYTY.

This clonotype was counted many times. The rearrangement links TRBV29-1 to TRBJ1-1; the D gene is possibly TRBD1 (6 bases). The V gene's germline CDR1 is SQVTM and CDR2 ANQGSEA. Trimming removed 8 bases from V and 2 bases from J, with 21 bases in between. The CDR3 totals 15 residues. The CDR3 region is CSSGGQSVGNTEAFF. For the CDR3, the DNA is TGCAGCTCAGGCGGACAGTCAGTTGGAAACACTGAAGCTTTCTTT.

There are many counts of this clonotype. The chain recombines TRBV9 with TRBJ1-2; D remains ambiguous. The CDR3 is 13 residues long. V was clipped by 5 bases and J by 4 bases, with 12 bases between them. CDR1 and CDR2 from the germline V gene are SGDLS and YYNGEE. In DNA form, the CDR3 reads TGTGCCAGCAGACAAGTCGCAGGCTATGGCTACACCTTC. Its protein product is CASRQVAGYGYTF.

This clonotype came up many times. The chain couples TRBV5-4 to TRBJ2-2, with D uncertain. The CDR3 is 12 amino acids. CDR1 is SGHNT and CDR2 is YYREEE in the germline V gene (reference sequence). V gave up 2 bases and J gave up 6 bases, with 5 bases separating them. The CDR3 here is CASSFGSGELFF. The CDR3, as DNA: TGTGCCAGCAGCTTCGGTTCCGGGGAGCTGTTTTTT.

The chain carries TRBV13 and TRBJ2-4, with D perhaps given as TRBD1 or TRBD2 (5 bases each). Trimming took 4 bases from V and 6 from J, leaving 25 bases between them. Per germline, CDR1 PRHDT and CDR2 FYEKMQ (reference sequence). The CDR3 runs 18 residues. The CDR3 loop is CASSSPGKISSQGNIQYF. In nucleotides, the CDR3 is TGTGCCAGCAGCTCCCCCGGGAAAATTTCTAGCCAGGGAAACATTCAGTACTTC.

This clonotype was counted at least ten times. The CDR3 region has the DNA TGTGCCAGCAGCTTGGATAGCGGGAGCACGGGAAACATTCAGTACTTC. Its protein product is CASSLDSGSTGNIQYF. The chain has TRBV5-4 and TRBJ2-4; 9 bases line up with TRBD2. The CDR3 sequence is 16 residues long. V shed 0 bases and J 6 bases; nucleotides not matched to a gene: 7. Germline CDR1 and CDR2: SGHNT and YYREEE (reference sequence).

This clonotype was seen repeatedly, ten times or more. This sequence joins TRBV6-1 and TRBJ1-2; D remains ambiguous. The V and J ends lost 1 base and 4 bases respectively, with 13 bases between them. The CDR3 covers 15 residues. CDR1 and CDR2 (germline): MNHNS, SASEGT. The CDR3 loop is CASSEVLEVIYGYTF. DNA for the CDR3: TGTGCCAGCAGTGAAGTGTTGGAGGTGATCTATGGCTACACCTTC.

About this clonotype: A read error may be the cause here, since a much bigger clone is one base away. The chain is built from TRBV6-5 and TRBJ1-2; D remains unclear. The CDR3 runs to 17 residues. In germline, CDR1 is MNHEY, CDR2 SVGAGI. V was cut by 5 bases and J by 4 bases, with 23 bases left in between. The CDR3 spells CASSQPRSMRKAYGYTF. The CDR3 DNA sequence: TGTGCCAGCAGTCAGCCTCGCTCTATGCGAAAGGCCTATGGCTACACCTTC.

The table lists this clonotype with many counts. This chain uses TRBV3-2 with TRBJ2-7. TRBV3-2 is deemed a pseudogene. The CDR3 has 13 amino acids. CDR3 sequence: CASSQDRLDEQYF. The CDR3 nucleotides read TGTGCCAGCAGCCAAGATCGCCTAGACGAGCAGTACTTC.

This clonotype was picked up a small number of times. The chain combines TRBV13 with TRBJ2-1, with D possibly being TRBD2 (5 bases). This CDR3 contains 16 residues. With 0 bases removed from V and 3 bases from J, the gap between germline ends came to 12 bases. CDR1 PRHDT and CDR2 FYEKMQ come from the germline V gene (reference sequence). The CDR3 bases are TGTGCCAGCAGCTTAGGGGGGAGAGTCGTCTACAATGAGCAGTTCTTC. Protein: CASSLGGRVVYNEQFF. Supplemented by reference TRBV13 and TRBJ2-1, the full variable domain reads AAGVIQSPRHLIKEKRETATLKCYPIPRHDTVYWYQQGPGQDPQFLISFYEKMQSDKGSIPDRFSAQQFSDYHSELNMSSLELGDSALYFCASSLGGRVVYNEQFFGPGTRLTVL.

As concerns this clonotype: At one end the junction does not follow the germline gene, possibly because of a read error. Written as DNA, the CDR3 is TGTGCCAGCAGTCCAGAACCGACGGTATTCCCAGCCGAAAACATTCGGTACTTC. It codes for CASSPEPTVFPAENIRYF. V usage is TRBV12-3 or TRBV12-4 and J usage is TRBJ2-4; D unresolved. The CDR3 sequence is 18 residues long.

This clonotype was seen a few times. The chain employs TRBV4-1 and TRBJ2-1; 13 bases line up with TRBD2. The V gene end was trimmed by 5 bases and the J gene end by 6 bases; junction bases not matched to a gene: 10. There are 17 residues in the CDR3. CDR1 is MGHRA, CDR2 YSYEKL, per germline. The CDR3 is CASSGRTSGGSSNEQFF. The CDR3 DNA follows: TGCGCCAGCAGCGGCAGGACTAGCGGGGGTTCTAGCAATGAGCAGTTCTTC.

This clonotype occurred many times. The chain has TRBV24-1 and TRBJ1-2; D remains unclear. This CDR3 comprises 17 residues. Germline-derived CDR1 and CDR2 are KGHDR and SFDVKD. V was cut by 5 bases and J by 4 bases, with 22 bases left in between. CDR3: CATSAGHSTRKTYGYTF. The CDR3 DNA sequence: TGTGCCACCAGTGCAGGTCATAGTACCAGAAAGACCTATGGCTACACCTTC.